Here is one T cell receptor beta chain with its context. The germline CDR1 and CDR2 sequences are SGDLS and YYNGEE. J lost 1 base, V lost 3 bases, and 8 bases had no gene match. The CDR3 has 17 residues. The sample is drawn from a study of blood T cell repertoires in COVID-19. About the research overall: There were acute and convalescent COVID-19 samples, and they came from the United States, Italy and Spain. Sources were T cells, B-cell-depleted T cells, or PBMCs; the material itself was cDNA or gDNA.

In the source study's methods: For nucleated cells, counts were estimated from reference gene primer amplification. Sequencing used immunoSEQ multiplex PCR; TCRdb keeps in-frame clones, though not all of them. Clone size and the V and J calls come from that table; the DNA yielded D and trimming. The sample records under 250,000 clones, approximately 84% being singletons. The J gene is TRBJ2-1, the V gene TRBV9, with 9 bases identical to TRBD1. The specimen sequenced was peripheral blood. The sequence came from a man aged 50 or older with acute or convalescent COVID-19. The DNA of the CDR3 is TGTGCCAGCAGCGCCGGACAGGGGCGAAGATCCTACAATGAGCAGTTCTTC. This sequence encodes CASSAGQGRRSYNEQFF. The variable domain in full, with the rest retrieved from reference TRBV9 and TRBJ2-1, is DSGVTQTPKHLITATGQRVTLRCSPRSGDLSVYWYQQSLDQGLQFLIQYYNGEERAKGNILERFSAQQFPDLHSELNLSSLELGDSALYFCASSAGQGRRSYNEQFFGPGTRLTVL.